This TCR beta chain was identified in a study of control samples from healthy donors and cancer patients (dated by TCRdb to 2020 to 2021). Comment on this clone: It lacks a known antigen. No quality values exist for individual bases; no much larger clone is one base distant.

V is cut by 4 bases and J by 6 bases, and the space between the germline ends is 7 bases. The CDR3 covers 12 residues, taking in both the cysteine and the phenylalanine. Just the 36-base CDR3 DNA is kept, in frame starting at base 1. CDR1 and CDR2 (SGHDT, YYEEEE) derive from the germline V gene. The method was the immunoSEQ multiplex PCR assay. Drawn from immuneACCESS, this table holds only the in-frame rearrangements with V and J called that TCRdb kept. Clones are partly lost; checked studies trace under half to an unresolved V gene and leave the rest unexplained. This sample has fewer than 500,000 clones in its table, and around 90% of those were observed once. In total, the top ten clones hold 5.5% to 7.5% of the sample.

This TCR derives from a man between 40 and 49 years old with head and neck cancer. This chain is built from TRBV5-6 and TRBJ2-2; the D segment could be TRBD2, given 6 matching bases. The material sequenced was PBMCs. The CDR3 reads as follows: CASSPGAGELFF. In nucleotides, the sequence is TGTGCCAGCAGCCCGGGGGCCGGGGAGCTGTTTTTT.